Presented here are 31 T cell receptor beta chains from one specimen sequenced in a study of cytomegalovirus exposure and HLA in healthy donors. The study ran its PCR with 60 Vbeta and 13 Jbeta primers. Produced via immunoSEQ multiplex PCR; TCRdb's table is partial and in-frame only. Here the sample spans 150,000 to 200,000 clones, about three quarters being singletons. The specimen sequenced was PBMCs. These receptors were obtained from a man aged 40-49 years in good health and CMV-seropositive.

The CDR3 coding sequence is TGTGCCAGCAGCGTAGCGGGGACTAGCTTGACCGGGGAGCTGTTTTTT. Its protein product is CASSVAGTSLTGELFF. The V call is TRBV9, the J call TRBJ2-2, with 9 bases lining up with TRBD2. The CDR3 extends over 16 amino acids. Per the germline V gene, CDR1 is SGDLS and CDR2 is YYNGEE. The J segment lost 5 bases and the V segment lost 0 bases, leaving 5 bases of the junction unmatched.

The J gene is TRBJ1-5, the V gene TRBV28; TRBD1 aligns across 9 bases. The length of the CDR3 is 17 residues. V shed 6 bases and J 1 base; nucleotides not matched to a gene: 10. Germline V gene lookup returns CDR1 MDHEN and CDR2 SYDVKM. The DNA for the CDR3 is TGTGCCAGCAGGGGGACAGGGAGCGGCCGGAGCAATCAGCCCCAGCATTTT. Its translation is CASRGTGSGRSNQPQHF.

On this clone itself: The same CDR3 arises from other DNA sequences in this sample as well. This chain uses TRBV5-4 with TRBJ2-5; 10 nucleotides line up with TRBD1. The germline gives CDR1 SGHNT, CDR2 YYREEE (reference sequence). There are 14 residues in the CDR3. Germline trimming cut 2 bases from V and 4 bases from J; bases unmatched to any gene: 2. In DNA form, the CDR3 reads TGTGCCAGCAGCTTCGACAGGGGGCGAGAGACCCAGTACTTC. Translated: CASSFDRGRETQYF.

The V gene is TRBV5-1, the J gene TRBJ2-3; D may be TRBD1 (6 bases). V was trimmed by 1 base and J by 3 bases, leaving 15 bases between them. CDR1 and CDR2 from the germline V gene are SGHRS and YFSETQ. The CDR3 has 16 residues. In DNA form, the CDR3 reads TGCGCCAGCAGCTTGTTTGCAGGGGACGGAACAGATACGCAGTATTTT. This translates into CASSLFAGDGTDTQYF.

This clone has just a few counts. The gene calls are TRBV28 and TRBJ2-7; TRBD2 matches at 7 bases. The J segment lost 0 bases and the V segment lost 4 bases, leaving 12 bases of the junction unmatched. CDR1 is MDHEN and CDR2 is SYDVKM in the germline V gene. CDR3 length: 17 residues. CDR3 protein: CASSYYSLADRSYEQYF. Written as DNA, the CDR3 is TGTGCCAGCAGTTACTACTCCCTAGCGGACCGCTCCTACGAGCAGTACTTC. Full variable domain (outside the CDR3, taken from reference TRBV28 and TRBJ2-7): DVKVTQSSRYLVKRTGEKVFLECVQDMDHENMFWYRQDPGLGLRLIYFSYDVKMKEKGDIPEGYSVSREKKERFSLILESASTNQTSMYLCASSYYSLADRSYEQYFGPGTRLTVT.

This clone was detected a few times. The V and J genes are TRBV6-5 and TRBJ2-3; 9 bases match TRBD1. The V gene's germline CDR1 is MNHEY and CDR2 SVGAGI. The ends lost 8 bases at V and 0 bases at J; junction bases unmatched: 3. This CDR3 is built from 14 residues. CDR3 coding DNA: TGTGCCAGCGCGGGACAGGGTAGCACAGATACGCAGTATTTT. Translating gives CASAGQGSTDTQYF.

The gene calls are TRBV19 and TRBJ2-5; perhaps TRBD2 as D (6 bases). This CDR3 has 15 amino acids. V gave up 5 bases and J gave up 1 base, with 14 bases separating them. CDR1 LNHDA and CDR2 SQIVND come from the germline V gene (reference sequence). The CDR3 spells CASSRGSGGQETQYF. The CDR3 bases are TGTGCCAGTAGTCGGGGGTCAGGAGGCCAAGAGACCCAGTACTTC.

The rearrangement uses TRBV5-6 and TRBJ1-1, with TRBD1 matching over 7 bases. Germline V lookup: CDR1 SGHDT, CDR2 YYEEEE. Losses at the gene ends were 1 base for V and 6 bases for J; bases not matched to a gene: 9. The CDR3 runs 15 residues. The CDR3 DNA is TGTGCCAGCAGCTTGCGACAGGGCGGTGGGGCTGAAGCTTTCTTT. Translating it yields CASSLRQGGGAEAFF. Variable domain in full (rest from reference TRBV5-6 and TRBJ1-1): DAGVTQSPTHLIKTRGQQVTLRCSPKSGHDTVSWYQQALGQGPQFIFQYYEEEERQRGNFPDRFSGHQFPNYSSELNVNALLLGDSALYLCASSLRQGGGAEAFFGQGTRLTVV.

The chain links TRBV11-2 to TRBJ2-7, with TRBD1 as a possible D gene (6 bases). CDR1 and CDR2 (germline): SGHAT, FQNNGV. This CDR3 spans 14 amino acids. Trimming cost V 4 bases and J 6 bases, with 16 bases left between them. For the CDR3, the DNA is TGTGCCAGCAGCTCATTGACAGGACGAGGCGAGCAGTACTTC. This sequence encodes CASSSLTGRGEQYF. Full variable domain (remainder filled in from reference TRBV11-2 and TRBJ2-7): EAGVAQSPRYKIIEKRQSVAFWCNPISGHATLYWYQQILGQGPKLLIQFQNNGVVDDSQLPKDRFSAERLKGVDSTLKIQPAKLEDSAVYLCASSSLTGRGEQYFGPGTRLTVT.

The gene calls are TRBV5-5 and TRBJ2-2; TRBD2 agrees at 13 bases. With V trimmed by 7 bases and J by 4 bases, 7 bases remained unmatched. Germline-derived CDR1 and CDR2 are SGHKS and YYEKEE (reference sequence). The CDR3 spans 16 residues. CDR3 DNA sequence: TGTGCCAGCGGGGTACTAGCGGGAGGGCCCACCGGGGAGCTGTTTTTT. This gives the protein CASGVLAGGPTGELFF.

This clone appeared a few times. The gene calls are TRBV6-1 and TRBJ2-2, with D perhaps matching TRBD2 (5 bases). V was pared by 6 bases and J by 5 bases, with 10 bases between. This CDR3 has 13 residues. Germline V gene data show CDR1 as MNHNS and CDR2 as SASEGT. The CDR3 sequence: CASRRTSTGELFF. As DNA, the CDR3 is TGTGCCAGCAGGAGGACTTCGACCGGGGAGCTGTTTTTT.

The CDR3 bases are TGCGCCAGCAGCTTAATAGCGGAGTACACAGATACGCAGTATTTT. Amino acid sequence: CASSLIAEYTDTQYF. The rearrangement uses TRBV5-1 and TRBJ2-3; TRBD2 is a possible D gene (6 bases). Germline CDR1 and CDR2: SGHRS and YFSETQ. The V gene lost 2 bases and the J gene lost 2 bases, with 12 bases spanning the gap. The CDR3 sequence is 15 residues long. The complete variable domain, with remaining parts taken from reference TRBV5-1 and TRBJ2-3, reads KAGVTQTPRYLIKTRGQQVTLSCSPISGHRSVSWYQQTPGQGLQFLFEYFSETQRNKGNFPGRFSGRQFSNSRSEMNVSTLELGDSALYLCASSLIAEYTDTQYFGPGTRLTVL.

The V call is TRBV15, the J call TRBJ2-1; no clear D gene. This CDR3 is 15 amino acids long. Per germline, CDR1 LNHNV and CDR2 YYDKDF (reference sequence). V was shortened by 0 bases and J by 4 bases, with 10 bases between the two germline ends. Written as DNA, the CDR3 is TGTGCCACCAGCAGAGAACGGAGTGGGTACAATGAGCAGTTCTTC. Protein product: CATSRERSGYNEQFF.

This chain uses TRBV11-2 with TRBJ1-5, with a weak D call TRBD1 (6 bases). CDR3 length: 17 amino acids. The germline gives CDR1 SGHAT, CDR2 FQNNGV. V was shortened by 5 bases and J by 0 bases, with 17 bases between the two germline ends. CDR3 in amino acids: CASSPDRLPNSNQPQHF. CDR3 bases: TGTGCCAGCAGCCCCGACAGGTTGCCGAATAGCAATCAGCCCCAGCATTTT.

The CDR3 region has the DNA TGTGCCAGCAGCTTATTTCCTAGCGGGGGCACAGAGACCCAGTACTTC. It encodes CASSLFPSGGTETQYF. J is TRBJ2-5 and V is TRBV7-3, with 10 bases lining up with TRBD2. The length of the CDR3 is 16 residues. V lost 2 bases, J lost 4 bases, and 7 bases stayed unmatched. The V gene's germline CDR1 is SGHTA and CDR2 FQGTGA.

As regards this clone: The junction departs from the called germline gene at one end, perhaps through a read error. CDR3 protein: CASLWPGANGLTF. The CDR3 DNA follows: TGTGCCAGCCTTTGGCCAGGGGCCAACGGCCTGACTTTC. The rearrangement joins TRBV25-1 to TRBJ2-6, with D possibly being TRBD1 (6 bases). Per germline, CDR1 MGHDK and CDR2 SYGVNS. The CDR3 is 13 residues long.

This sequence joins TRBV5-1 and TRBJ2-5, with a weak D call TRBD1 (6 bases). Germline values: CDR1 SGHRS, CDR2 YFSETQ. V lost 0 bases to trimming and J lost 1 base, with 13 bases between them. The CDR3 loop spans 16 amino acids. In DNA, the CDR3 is TGCGCCAGCAGCTTGGGTGACAGGCGAAGCCAAGAGACCCAGTACTTC. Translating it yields CASSLGDRRSQETQYF.

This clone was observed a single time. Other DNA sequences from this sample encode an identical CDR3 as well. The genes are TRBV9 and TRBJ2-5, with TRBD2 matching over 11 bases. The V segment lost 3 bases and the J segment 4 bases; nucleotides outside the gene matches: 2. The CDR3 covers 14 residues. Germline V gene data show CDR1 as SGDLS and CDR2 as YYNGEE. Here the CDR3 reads CASSAGLAGETQYF. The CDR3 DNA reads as TGTGCCAGCAGCGCCGGACTAGCGGGAGAGACCCAGTACTTC.

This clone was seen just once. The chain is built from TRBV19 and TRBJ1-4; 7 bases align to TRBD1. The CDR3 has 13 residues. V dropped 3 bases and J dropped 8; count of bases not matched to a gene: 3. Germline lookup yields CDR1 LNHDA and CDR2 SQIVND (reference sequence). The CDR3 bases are TGTGCCAGTAGTATCGGGACAGTAGAAAAACTGTTTTTT. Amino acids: CASSIGTVEKLFF. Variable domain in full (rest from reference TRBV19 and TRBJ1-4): DGGITQSPKYLFRKEGQNVTLSCEQNLNHDAMYWYRQDPGQGLRLIYYSQIVNDFQKGDIAEGYSVSREKKESFPLTVTSAQKNPTAFYLCASSIGTVEKLFFGSGTQLSVL.

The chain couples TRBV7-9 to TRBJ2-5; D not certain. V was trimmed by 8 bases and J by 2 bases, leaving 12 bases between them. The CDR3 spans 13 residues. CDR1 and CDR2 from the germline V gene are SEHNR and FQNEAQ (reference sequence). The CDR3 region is CASPGPEQETQYF. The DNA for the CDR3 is TGTGCCAGCCCAGGTCCCGAGCAAGAGACCCAGTACTTC.

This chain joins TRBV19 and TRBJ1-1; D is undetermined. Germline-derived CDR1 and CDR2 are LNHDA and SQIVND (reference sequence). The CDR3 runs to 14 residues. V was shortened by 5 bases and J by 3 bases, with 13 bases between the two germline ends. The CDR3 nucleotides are TGTGCCAGTAGTGGAGGGTCCAAATACACTGAAGCTTTCTTT. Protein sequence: CASSGGSKYTEAFF.

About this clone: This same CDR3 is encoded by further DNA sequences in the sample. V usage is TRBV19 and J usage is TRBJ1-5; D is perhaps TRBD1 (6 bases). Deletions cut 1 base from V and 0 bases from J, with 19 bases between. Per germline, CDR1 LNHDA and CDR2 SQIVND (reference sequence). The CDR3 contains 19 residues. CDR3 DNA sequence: TGTGCCAGTAGTATAGGCTGGACAGTGTTCCTGAATAGCAATCAGCCCCAGCATTTT. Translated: CASSIGWTVFLNSNQPQHF. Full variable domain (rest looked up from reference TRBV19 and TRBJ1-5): DGGITQSPKYLFRKEGQNVTLSCEQNLNHDAMYWYRQDPGQGLRLIYYSQIVNDFQKGDIAEGYSVSREKKESFPLTVTSAQKNPTAFYLCASSIGWTVFLNSNQPQHFGDGTRLSIL.

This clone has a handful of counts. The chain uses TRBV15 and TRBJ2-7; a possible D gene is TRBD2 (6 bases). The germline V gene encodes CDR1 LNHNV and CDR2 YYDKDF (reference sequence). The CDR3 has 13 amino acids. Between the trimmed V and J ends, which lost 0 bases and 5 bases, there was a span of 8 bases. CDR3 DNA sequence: TGTGCCACCAGCAGAGACCGGGGGAACGAGCAGTACTTC. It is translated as CATSRDRGNEQYF.

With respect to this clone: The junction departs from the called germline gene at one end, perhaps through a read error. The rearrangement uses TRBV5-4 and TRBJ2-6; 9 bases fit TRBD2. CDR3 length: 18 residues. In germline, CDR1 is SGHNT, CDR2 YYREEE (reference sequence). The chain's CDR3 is CASSRASGTNSGANGLTF. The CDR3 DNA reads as TGTGCCAGCAGCAGGGCTAGCGGGACCAACTCTGGGGCCAACGGCCTGACTTTC.

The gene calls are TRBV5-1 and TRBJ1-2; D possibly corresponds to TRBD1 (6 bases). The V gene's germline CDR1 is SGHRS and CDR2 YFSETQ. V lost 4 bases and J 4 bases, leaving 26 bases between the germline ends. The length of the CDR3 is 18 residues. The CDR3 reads CASSNGGAGAKAGYGYTF. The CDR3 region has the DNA TGCGCCAGCAGCAATGGTGGGGCAGGGGCCAAAGCCGGCTATGGCTACACCTTC.

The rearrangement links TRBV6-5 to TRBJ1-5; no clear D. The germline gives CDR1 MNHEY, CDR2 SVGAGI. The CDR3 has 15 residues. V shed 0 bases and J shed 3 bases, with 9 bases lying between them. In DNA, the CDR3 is TGTGCCAGCAGTTACTCGGTCCAGGTCAATCAGCCCCAGCATTTT. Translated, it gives CASSYSVQVNQPQHF.

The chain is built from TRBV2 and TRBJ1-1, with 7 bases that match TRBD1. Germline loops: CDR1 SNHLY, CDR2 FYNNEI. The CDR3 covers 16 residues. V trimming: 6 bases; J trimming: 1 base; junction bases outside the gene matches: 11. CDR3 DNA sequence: TGTGCCAGCAGGACCCGACAGGGCTCCGAGAACACTGAAGCTTTCTTT. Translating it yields CASRTRQGSENTEAFF.

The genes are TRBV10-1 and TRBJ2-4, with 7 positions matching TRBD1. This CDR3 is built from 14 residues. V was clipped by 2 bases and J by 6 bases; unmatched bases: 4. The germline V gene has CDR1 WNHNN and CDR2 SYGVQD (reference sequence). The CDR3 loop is CASSEPRQGNIQYF. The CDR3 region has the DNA TGCGCCAGCAGTGAGCCGAGACAGGGAAACATTCAGTACTTC.

This CDR3 reads CASVGAETQYF. The CDR3 coding sequence is TGTGCCAGCGTAGGAGCGGAGACCCAGTACTTC. This rearrangement joins TRBV2 to TRBJ2-5, with no clear D. Per germline, CDR1 SNHLY and CDR2 FYNNEI. V lost 8 bases and J 5 bases, leaving 9 bases between the germline ends. The CDR3 is made up of 11 amino acids.

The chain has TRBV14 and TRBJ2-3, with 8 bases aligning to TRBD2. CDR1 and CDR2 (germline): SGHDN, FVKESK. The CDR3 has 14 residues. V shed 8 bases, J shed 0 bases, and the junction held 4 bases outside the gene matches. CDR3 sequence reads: CASAIAGSTDTQYF. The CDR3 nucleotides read TGTGCCAGCGCTATAGCGGGGAGCACAGATACGCAGTATTTT.

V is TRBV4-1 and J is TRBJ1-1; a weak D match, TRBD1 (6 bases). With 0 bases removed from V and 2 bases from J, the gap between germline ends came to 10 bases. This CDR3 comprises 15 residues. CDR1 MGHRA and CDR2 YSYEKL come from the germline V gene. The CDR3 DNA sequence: TGCGCCAGCAGCCAAGATGGGGGGGGCAACACTGAAGCTTTCTTT. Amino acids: CASSQDGGGNTEAFF.